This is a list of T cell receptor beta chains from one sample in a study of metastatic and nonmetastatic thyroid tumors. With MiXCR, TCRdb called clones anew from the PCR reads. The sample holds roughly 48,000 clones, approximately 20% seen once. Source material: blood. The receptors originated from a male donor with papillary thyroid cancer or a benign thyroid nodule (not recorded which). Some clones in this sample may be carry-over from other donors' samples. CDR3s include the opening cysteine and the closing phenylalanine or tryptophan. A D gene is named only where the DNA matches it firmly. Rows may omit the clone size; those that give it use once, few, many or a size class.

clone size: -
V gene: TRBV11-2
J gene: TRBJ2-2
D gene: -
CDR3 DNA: TGTGCCAGCAGCACAAGTAGGGGGGGCTCCGGGGAGCTGTTTTTT
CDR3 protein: CASSTSRGGSGELFF

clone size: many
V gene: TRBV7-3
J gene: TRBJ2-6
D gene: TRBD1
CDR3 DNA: TGTGCCAGCAGCCAACCTCCCGGGACAGGCCTATCTGGGGCCAACGTCCTGACTTTC
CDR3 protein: CASSQPPGTGLSGANVLTF

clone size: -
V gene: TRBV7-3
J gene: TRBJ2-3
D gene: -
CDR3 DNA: TGTGCCAGCAGCCAAACTAGCTGGGGGGCAGCGGGAGATACGCAGTATTTT
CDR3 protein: CASSQTSWGAAGDTQYF

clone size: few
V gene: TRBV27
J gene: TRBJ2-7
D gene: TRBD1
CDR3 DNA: TGTGCCGGCAGGTCCTACGGGACAGGCGGCGCCGAGCAGTACTTC
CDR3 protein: CAGRSYGTGGAEQYF

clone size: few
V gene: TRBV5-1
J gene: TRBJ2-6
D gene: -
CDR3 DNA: TGCGCCAGCAGCTTGTCGGGTTACGGGGCCAACGTCCTGACTTTC
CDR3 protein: CASSLSGYGANVLTF

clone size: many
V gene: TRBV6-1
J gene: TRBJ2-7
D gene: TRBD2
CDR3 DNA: TGTGCCAGCAGTTTACGGGGGGGCCCGTTCGAGCAGTACTTC
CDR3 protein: CASSLRGGPFEQYF

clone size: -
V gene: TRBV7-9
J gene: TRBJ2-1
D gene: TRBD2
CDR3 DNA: TGTGCCAGCGAGGGACTAGCGGGGGCCAATGAGCAGTTCTTC
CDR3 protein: CASEGLAGANEQFF

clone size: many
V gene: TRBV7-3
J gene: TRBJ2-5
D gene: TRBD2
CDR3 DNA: TGTGCCAGCAGCCCCGGGACTAGCGGGGGAGAGACCCAGTACTTC
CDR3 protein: CASSPGTSGGETQYF

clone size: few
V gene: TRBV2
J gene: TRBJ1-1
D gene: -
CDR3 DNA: TGTGCCAGCAGTGCTGAGGGCGCGCTGAACACTGAAGCTTTCTTT
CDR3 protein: CASSAEGALNTEAFF

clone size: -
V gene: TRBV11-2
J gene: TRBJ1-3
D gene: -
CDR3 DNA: TGTGCCAGCAGCTTAGACGGGTTTGGCTCTGGAAACACCATATATTTT
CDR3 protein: CASSLDGFGSGNTIYF

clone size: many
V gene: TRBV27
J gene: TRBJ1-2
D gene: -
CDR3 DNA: TGTGCCAGCAGTTTAAAGGGTGTCTATGGCTACACCTTC
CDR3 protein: CASSLKGVYGYTF

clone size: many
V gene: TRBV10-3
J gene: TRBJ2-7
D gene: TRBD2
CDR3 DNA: TGTGCCATCAGCCCTACTAGCGGGAGGCGCTACGAGCAGTACTTC
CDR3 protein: CAISPTSGRRYEQYF

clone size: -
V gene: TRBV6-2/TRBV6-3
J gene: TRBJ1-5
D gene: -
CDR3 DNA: TGTGCCAGCAGTTACTCGGGACCGAATCAGCCCCAGCATTTT
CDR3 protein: CASSYSGPNQPQHF

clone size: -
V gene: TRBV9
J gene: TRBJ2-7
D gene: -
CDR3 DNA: TGTGCCAGCAGCGACCCGGGACATCCCTACGAGCAGTACTTC
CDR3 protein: CASSDPGHPYEQYF

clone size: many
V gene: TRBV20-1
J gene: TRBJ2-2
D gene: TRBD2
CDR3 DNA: TGCAGTGCTAGCACTAGCGGGGGGAACACCGGGGAGCTGTTTTTT
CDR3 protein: CSASTSGGNTGELFF